A selection of T cell receptor beta chains follows, all from one sample in a study of cytomegalovirus exposure and HLA in healthy donors. Some clones are missing from TCRdb's copy, which holds only in-frame ones; the method was immunoSEQ multiplex PCR. Recorded for this sample: fewer than 150,000 clones. Sequenced: PBMCs. Receptors were obtained from a woman between 55 and 75 years old in good health and CMV-seronegative. CDR3s leave out the opening cysteine and the closing phenylalanine or tryptophan. Each record gives: CDR3 protein, V gene, CDR3 length.

CDR3: ASSLWGQGTGNTIY
V: TRBV5-1
length: 14

CDR3: ASSSTADRNTEAF
V: TRBV18
length: 13

CDR3: ASSLAGGRAFRKDEQY
V: TRBV11-2
length: 16

CDR3: ASSQERGPGRLEGEQF
V: TRBV4-1
length: 16

CDR3: ASDRDTEAF
V: TRBV19
length: 9

CDR3: ASSRETAYEQY
V: TRBV5-1
length: 11

CDR3: ASSLGLLGHSGNTIY
V: TRBV5-1
length: 15

CDR3: ASSSPFRGRYTEAF
V: TRBV28
length: 14

CDR3: ASSFGQGGNEQY
V: TRBV5-5
length: 12

CDR3: ASSGQVLSSYEQY
V: TRBV7-9
length: 13

CDR3: ASRSHDRAYGYT
V: TRBV28
length: 12

CDR3: ASSATVNTEAF
V: TRBV7-8
length: 11

CDR3: ASSSLGQGGFIGAF
V: TRBV7-6
length: 14

CDR3: ASSFDRETTEAF
V: TRBV5-4
length: 12

CDR3: ASSQAPGQGALRQY
V: TRBV7-9
length: 14

CDR3: ASSNPRLGEF
V: TRBV5-4
length: 10

CDR3: ASSFGLAVNTGELF
V: TRBV5-6
length: 14

CDR3: ASSLPSGSSYEQY
V: TRBV5-4
length: 13

CDR3: ASSTAQGTAAQY
V: TRBV7-9
length: 12

CDR3: ASSVGDRGYGYT
V: TRBV28
length: 12

CDR3: AISSTSTSYNEQF
V: TRBV10-3
length: 13

CDR3: ASSRTSGMGQETQY
V: TRBV5-4
length: 14

CDR3: ASSPGQYLNTEAF
V: TRBV7-2
length: 13

CDR3: ASSEGLSGSYNEQF
V: TRBV6-1
length: 14

CDR3: ASSPGQANYGYT
V: TRBV5-8
length: 12

CDR3: ATSRPTSSDYEQY
V: TRBV15
length: 13

CDR3: ASSTGGGGTEAF
V: TRBV19
length: 12

CDR3: ASSWILQGFADTQY
V: TRBV6-6
length: 14

CDR3: ASSTPPNEQF
V: TRBV19
length: 10

CDR3: ASSTGQGNNQPQH
V: TRBV28
length: 13

CDR3: ASSRQGGAIYNEQF
V: TRBV23-1
length: 14

CDR3: ASSDGGSSGYYEQY
V: TRBV6-4
length: 14

CDR3: ASSLRGGYEQY
V: TRBV11-2
length: 11

CDR3: ASSLGLPPTEAF
V: TRBV5-1
length: 12

CDR3: ASSSPDRRQETQY
V: TRBV7-9
length: 13

CDR3: ASSIRTGQTEAF
V: TRBV5-8
length: 12

CDR3: ASSRDWGTDTQY
V: TRBV5-1
length: 12

CDR3: ASSEEGGWNTDTQY
V: TRBV6-4
length: 14

CDR3: ASSQEQAGYYGYT
V: TRBV4-1
length: 13

CDR3: ASSPGTGGRQPQH
V: TRBV27
length: 13

CDR3: ASSPWTGGYNEQF
V: TRBV14
length: 13

CDR3: ASSLGGVGYGYT
V: TRBV5-4
length: 12

CDR3: ASIDRYTGELF
V: TRBV10-2
length: 11

CDR3: ASSPRGIETQY
V: TRBV18
length: 11

CDR3: ASSIGLLSTDTQY
V: TRBV19
length: 13

CDR3: ASSPTGVNSPLH
V: TRBV9
length: 12

CDR3: ASSKDPPEGYEQY
V: TRBV21-1
length: 13

CDR3: ASISTGDRGGEQY
V: TRBV2
length: 13

CDR3: ASSLTGSTDTQY
V: TRBV5-1
length: 12

CDR3: SVVLWTENTEAF
V: TRBV29-1
length: 12

CDR3: ASSDGLGRETQY
V: TRBV5-1
length: 12

CDR3: ASSQAGGYEQF
V: TRBV4-1
length: 11

CDR3: ASSFYRGGTDTQY
V: TRBV27
length: 13

CDR3: ASSGLANTGELF
V: TRBV19
length: 12

CDR3: ASSESAGGAYGYT
V: TRBV25-1
length: 13